The 13 T cell receptor beta chains given below trace back to one sample, sequenced in a study of CD8+ T cells in alopecia areata. RNA, once extracted, was reverse transcribed into cDNA for use as the sequencing template. Sequencing was performed with immunoSEQ multiplex PCR; in TCRdb, only in-frame clones are kept and a portion is missing. Of some 100,000 clones in the sample, more than 30% were seen once. Sequencing was done on a sample of CD4+ T cells sorted from blood. These receptors were obtained from a human donor with alopecia areata.

This sequence joins TRBV5-1 and TRBJ2-4; the match to TRBD1 covers 8 bases. After removal of 7 bases from V and 2 bases from J, the junction contained 5 bases not matched to a gene. The CDR3 is 14 amino acids. From germline, CDR1 is SGHRS and CDR2 YFSETQ. Here the CDR3 reads CASPNRGTKNIQYF. The CDR3 DNA reads TGCGCCAGCCCGAACAGGGGGACCAAAAACATTCAGTACTTC.

This clone has more than one count but fewer than ten. This chain connects TRBV5-4 to TRBJ2-5; the match to TRBD2 covers 12 bases. The length of the CDR3 is 16 residues. The J segment lost 4 bases and the V segment lost 1 base, leaving 5 bases of the junction unmatched. Germline loops: CDR1 SGHNT, CDR2 YYREEE (reference sequence). The CDR3 is CASSLLLAGGLETQYF. CDR3 sequence (DNA): TGTGCCAGCAGCTTGCTTCTAGCGGGAGGGCTAGAGACCCAGTACTTC.

This clone turned up a few times. CDR3 sequence (DNA): TGTGCCAGCAGTGAAGGAGGGAACTATGGCTACACCTTC. Amino acid sequence: CASSEGGNYGYTF. The chain uses TRBV2 and TRBJ1-2, with D hard to call. Trimming shortened V by 1 base and J by 2 bases, and 5 bases separated the two germline ends. Germline CDR1 SNHLY, CDR2 FYNNEI. The CDR3 loop spans 13 amino acids. Variable domain in full (rest from reference TRBV2 and TRBJ1-2): EPEVTQTPSHQVTQMGQEVILRCVPISNHLYFYWYRQILGQKVEFLVSFYNNEISEKSEIFDDQFSVERPDGSNFTLKIRSTKLEDSAMYFCASSEGGNYGYTFGSGTRLTVV.

The V and J genes are TRBV27 and TRBJ2-2; perhaps TRBD2 as D (5 bases). V dropped 5 bases and J dropped 1 base, with 8 bases sitting between them. This CDR3 region has 14 residues. The germline V gene has CDR1 MNHEY and CDR2 SMNVEV (reference sequence). As DNA, the CDR3 is TGTGCCAGCAGTGCAGGACTGAACACCGGGGAGCTGTTTTTT. This codes for CASSAGLNTGELFF.

This clone has just a few counts. The chain uses TRBV18 and TRBJ1-5; D possibly corresponds to TRBD1 (5 bases). Germline CDR1 is KGHSH and CDR2 is LQKENI. The CDR3 has 14 residues. V was clipped by 1 base and J by 4 bases, with 8 bases between them. The DNA of the CDR3 is TGTGCCAGCTCACCACAGGGACCTAATCAGCCCCAGCATTTT. Protein sequence: CASSPQGPNQPQHF.

The chain combines TRBV5-6 with TRBJ2-3, with D possibly being TRBD2 (5 bases). The V end was cut by 4 bases, the J end by 5 bases, with 17 bases between. CDR3 size: 15 residues. Germline assignment: CDR1 SGHDT and CDR2 YYEEEE. The CDR3 DNA sequence: TGTGCCAGCAGCCGAAAAGACCGGCGGGTAGATACGCAGTATTTT. It encodes CASSRKDRRVDTQYF.

This clone was found a few times. The rearrangement links TRBV14 to TRBJ1-4; perhaps TRBD1 as D (5 bases). The V end lost 1 base, the J end lost 0 bases, and 6 bases lay between the germline ends. This CDR3 has 15 residues. The germline V gene has CDR1 SGHDN and CDR2 FVKESK. In DNA, the CDR3 is TGTGCCAGCAGCCAAGTGGGGGCAACTAATGAAAAACTGTTTTTT. Protein: CASSQVGATNEKLFF.

This clone appeared a few times. This sequence joins TRBV5-1 and TRBJ2-1; 7 bases agree with TRBD1. V lost 0 bases to trimming and J lost 8 bases; unmatched junction nucleotides: 8. Germline V gene data show CDR1 as SGHRS and CDR2 as YFSETQ. This CDR3 has 15 residues. The CDR3 loop reads CASSLEGATRHEQFF. The CDR3 DNA sequence: TGCGCCAGCAGCTTGGAGGGGGCTACCAGGCATGAGCAGTTCTTC.

This chain links TRBV7-3 with TRBJ2-2, with 7 bases that match TRBD2. The CDR3 loop spans 13 amino acids. Trimming removed 4 bases from V and 6 bases from J; junction bases left unmatched: 2. The V gene's germline CDR1 is SGHTA and CDR2 FQGTGA. CDR3 DNA: TGTGCCAGCAGCTCCCGGGGGGCCGGGGAGCTGTTTTTT. Protein sequence: CASSSRGAGELFF.

The J gene is TRBJ2-2, the V gene TRBV29-1; D is ambiguous. Trimming cost V 6 bases and J 2 bases, with 13 bases left between them. CDR1 and CDR2 from the germline V gene are SQVTM and ANQGSEA. CDR3 length: 14 residues. Written as DNA, the CDR3 is TGCAGCGTGAGAGTACTGGAAAACACCGGGGAGCTGTTTTTT. As protein: CSVRVLENTGELFF.

Of note for this clone: In the same sample, other DNA sequences code for this CDR3. The genes are TRBV18 and TRBJ2-3, with no clear D. This CDR3 has 13 amino acids. Trimming stripped 3 bases from V and 0 bases from J, with 4 bases between. Germline values: CDR1 KGHSH, CDR2 LQKENI. The CDR3 loop reads CASSPPSTDTQYF. In nucleotides, the CDR3 is TGTGCCAGCTCACCTCCAAGCACAGATACGCAGTATTTT.

The CDR3 reads CASSPKSLLQGFLGEQYF. For the CDR3, the DNA is TGTGCCAGCAGCCCAAAGTCACTCCTACAGGGTTTTTTAGGCGAGCAGTACTTC. The rearrangement joins TRBV7-2 to TRBJ2-7, with a weak D call TRBD1 (6 bases). Germline V gene data show CDR1 as SGHTA and CDR2 as FQGNSA. CDR3 length: 18 amino acids. Trimming pared 5 bases from V and 6 bases from J, leaving 29 bases between.

A word on this clone: Other DNA sequences in the same sample also yield this CDR3. V and J are TRBV30 and TRBJ2-6; D is unclear. The germline CDR1 and CDR2 sequences are GTSNPN and SVGIG (reference sequence). This CDR3 has 12 residues. The ends were cut back, 5 bases at V and 1 base at J, with 3 bases in the middle. The chain's CDR3 is CAWSSGANVLTF. The DNA of the CDR3 is TGTGCCTGGTCTTCTGGGGCCAACGTCCTGACTTTC.